The 9 T cell receptor beta chains below come from one sample, sequenced in a study of blood T cell repertoires in COVID-19. The assay was immunoSEQ multiplex PCR, and TCRdb's table has in-frame clones only and misses some. The data show approximately 220,000 clones, with approximately 90% seen just once and approximately 6.2% held by the top ten. Sample: peripheral blood. Receptors originate from a man in his 60s who had recovered from COVID-19.

This rearrangement joins TRBV29-1 to TRBJ2-3; D might be TRBD1 (6 bases). Trimming removed 7 bases from V and 1 base from J, with 15 bases in between. This CDR3 region has 14 residues. Germline CDR1 is SQVTM and CDR2 is ANQGSEA. The CDR3 nucleotides read TGCAGCGGCGGACAGTCAACTGGCACAGATACGCAGTATTTT. Translating gives CSGGQSTGTDTQYF.

The chain recombines TRBV2 with TRBJ2-7, with 13 bases identical to TRBD2. V dropped 5 bases and J dropped 4; count of bases not matched to a gene: 2. CDR3 length: 14 amino acids. In germline, CDR1 is SNHLY, CDR2 FYNNEI. DNA of the CDR3: TGTGCCAGCAGTCCGGGACTAGCGGGATACGAGCAGTACTTC. This gives the protein CASSPGLAGYEQYF.

The chain links TRBV6-5 to TRBJ1-5; D ambiguous. This CDR3 is 14 amino acids long. V gave up 6 bases and J gave up 3 bases, with 12 bases separating them. Germline-derived CDR1 and CDR2 are MNHEY and SVGAGI. This CDR3 reads CASSSEGLNQPQHF. The CDR3 nucleotides read TGTGCCAGCAGCTCGGAGGGCCTCAATCAGCCCCAGCATTTT.

V is TRBV5-1 and J is TRBJ1-2, with 7 nucleotides matching TRBD1. The CDR3 contains 14 residues. Germline CDR1 and CDR2: SGHRS and YFSETQ. J was trimmed by 0 bases and V by 3 bases; bases with no gene match: 2. The CDR3 nucleotides are TGCGCCAGCAGCTCGGGACAGACTAACTATGGCTACACCTTC. Its protein product is CASSSGQTNYGYTF.

V usage is TRBV25-1 and J usage is TRBJ2-7; the D gene is possibly TRBD2 (5 bases). This CDR3 is 15 amino acids long. V was cut by 0 bases and J by 5 bases, with 14 bases left in between. CDR1 MGHDK and CDR2 SYGVNS come from the germline V gene. The CDR3 region is CASSEYKEGWNEQYF. The CDR3 DNA reads TGTGCCAGCAGTGAATATAAAGAGGGTTGGAACGAGCAGTACTTC.

DNA of the CDR3: TGTGCCAGCAATGAGCGACGAGCGGGATCCGGCACAGATACGCAGTATTTT. Translation gives CASNERRAGSGTDTQYF. The chain uses TRBV6-4 and TRBJ2-3; 7 nucleotides match TRBD2. This CDR3 has 17 amino acids. Unmatched junction bases numbered 14, after V lost 7 bases and J lost 1 base. Germline V gene lookup returns CDR1 MRHNA and CDR2 SNTAGT.

This chain links TRBV5-1 with TRBJ1-2; TRBD1 matches at 7 bases. The CDR3 is 14 amino acids. Trimming took 5 bases from V and 8 from J; bases not matched to a gene: 12. Germline CDR1 reads SGHRS; CDR2 reads YFSETQ. CDR3 residues: CASSQAQTGQGYTF. CDR3 in DNA: TGCGCCAGCAGTCAAGCTCAGACAGGGCAGGGCTACACCTTC.

This clone was picked up one time. The rearrangement joins TRBV7-3 to TRBJ1-6; 8 nucleotides line up with TRBD1. CDR1 and CDR2 (germline): SGHTA, FQGTGA. J was trimmed by 7 bases and V by 3 bases; bases with no gene match: 5. This CDR3 has 15 residues. The CDR3 nucleotides are TGTGCCAGCAGCTTTTCGACAGGGGAAAATTCACCCCTCCACTTT. Encoded protein: CASSFSTGENSPLHF.

The chain combines TRBV9 with TRBJ2-5; D is perhaps TRBD1 (5 bases). Trimming removed 4 bases at V and 1 base at J, with 14 bases between. Germline-derived CDR1 and CDR2 are SGDLS and YYNGEE. The CDR3 is 15 residues long. The CDR3 sequence is CASSPSWGSQETQYF. Written as DNA, the CDR3 is TGTGCCAGCAGCCCGAGCTGGGGCAGCCAAGAGACCCAGTACTTC. Using reference TRBV9 and TRBJ2-5 for the parts outside the CDR3, the full variable domain is DSGVTQTPKHLITATGQRVTLRCSPRSGDLSVYWYQQSLDQGLQFLIQYYNGEERAKGNILERFSAQQFPDLHSELNLSSLELGDSALYFCASSPSWGSQETQYFGPGTRLLVL.